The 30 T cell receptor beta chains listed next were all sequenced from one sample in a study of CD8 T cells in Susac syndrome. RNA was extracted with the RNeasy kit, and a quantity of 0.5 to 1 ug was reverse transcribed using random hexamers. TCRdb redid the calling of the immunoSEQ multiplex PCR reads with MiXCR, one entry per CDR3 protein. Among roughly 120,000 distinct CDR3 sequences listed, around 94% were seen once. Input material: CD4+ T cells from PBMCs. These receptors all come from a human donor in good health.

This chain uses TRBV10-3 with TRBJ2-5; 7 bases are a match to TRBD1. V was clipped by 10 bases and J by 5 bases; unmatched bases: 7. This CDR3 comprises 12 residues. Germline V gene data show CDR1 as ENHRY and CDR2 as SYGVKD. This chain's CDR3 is CATQGEGETQYF. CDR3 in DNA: TGTGCCACCCAGGGGGAAGGGGAGACCCAGTACTTC.

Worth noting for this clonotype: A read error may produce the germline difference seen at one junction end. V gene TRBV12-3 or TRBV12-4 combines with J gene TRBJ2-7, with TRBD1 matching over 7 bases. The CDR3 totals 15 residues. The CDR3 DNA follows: TGTGCCAGCAGCCGTCCGGGACAGAGGATAGACGAGCAGCACTTC. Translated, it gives CASSRPGQRIDEQHF.

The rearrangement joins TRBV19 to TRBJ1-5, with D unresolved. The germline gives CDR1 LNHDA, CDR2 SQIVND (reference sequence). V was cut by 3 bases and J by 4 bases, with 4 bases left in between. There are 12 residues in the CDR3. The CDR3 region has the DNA TGTGCCAGTAGTATTGGGAATCAGCCCCAGCATTTT. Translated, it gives CASSIGNQPQHF. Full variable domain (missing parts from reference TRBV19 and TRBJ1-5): DGGITQSPKYLFRKEGQNVTLSCEQNLNHDAMYWYRQDPGQGLRLIYYSQIVNDFQKGDIAEGYSVSREKKESFPLTVTSAQKNPTAFYLCASSIGNQPQHFGDGTRLSIL.

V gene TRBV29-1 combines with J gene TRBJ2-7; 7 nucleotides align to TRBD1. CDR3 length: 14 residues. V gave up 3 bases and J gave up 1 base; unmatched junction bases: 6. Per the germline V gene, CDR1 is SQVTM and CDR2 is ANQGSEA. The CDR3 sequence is CSVELQGKSYEQYF. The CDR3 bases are TGCAGCGTTGAGTTACAGGGGAAATCCTACGAGCAGTACTTC.

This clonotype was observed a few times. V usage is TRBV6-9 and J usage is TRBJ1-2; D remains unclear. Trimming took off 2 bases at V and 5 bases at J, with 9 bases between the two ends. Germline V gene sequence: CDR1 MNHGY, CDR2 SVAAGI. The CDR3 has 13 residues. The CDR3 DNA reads TGTGCCAGCAGTTATAGACGGCAATATGGCTACACCTTC. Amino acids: CASSYRRQYGYTF.

CDR3 protein: CSVRSEVYEQYF. The CDR3 bases are TGCAGTGTTCGATCGGAGGTCTACGAGCAGTACTTC. The rearrangement joins TRBV20-1 to TRBJ2-7, with TRBD2 as a possible D gene (5 bases). The CDR3 consists of 12 residues. Germline V CDR1 and CDR2: DFQATT, SNEGSKA (reference sequence). Trimming took off 7 bases at V and 3 bases at J, with 13 bases between the two ends.

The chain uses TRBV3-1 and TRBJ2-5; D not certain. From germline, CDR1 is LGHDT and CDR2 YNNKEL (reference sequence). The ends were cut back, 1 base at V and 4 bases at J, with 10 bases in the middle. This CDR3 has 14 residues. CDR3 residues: CASSQVTLGETQYF. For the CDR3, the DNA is TGTGCCAGCAGCCAAGTGACGTTAGGAGAGACCCAGTACTTC.

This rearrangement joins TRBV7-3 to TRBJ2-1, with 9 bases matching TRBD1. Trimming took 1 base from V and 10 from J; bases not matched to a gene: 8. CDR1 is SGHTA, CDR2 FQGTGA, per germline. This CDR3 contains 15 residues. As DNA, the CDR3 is TGTGCCAGCAGCTTAAGTGGGACAGGGTTTCGGGAGCAGTTCTTC. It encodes CASSLSGTGFREQFF.

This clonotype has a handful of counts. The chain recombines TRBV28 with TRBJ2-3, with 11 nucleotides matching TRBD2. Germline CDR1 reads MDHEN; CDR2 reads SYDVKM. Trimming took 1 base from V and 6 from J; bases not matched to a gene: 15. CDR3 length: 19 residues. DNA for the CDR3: TGTGCCAGCAGTTTATTTTCGGGGACTAGCGGAGCTAGGAGGGATACGCAGTATTTT. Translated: CASSLFSGTSGARRDTQYF.

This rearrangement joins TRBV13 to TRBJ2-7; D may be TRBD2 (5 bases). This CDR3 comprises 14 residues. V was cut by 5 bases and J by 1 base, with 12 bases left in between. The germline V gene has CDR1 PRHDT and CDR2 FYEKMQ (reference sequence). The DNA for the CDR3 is TGTGCCAGCAGCCCCCGGGGATCATCCTACGAGCAGTACTTC. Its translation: CASSPRGSSYEQYF.

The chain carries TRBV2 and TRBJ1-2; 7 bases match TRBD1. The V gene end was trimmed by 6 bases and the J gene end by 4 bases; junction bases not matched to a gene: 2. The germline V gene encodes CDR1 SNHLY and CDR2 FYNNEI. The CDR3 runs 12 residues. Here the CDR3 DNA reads TGTGCCAGCAGCCGGGACAGCTATGGCTACACCTTC. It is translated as CASSRDSYGYTF.

The CDR3: CASSLAGLGTDTQYF. CDR3 DNA: TGTGCCAGCAGCTTGGCCGGGCTCGGCACAGATACGCAGTATTTT. The chain links TRBV5-5 to TRBJ2-3, with D unclear. The CDR3 covers 15 residues. The V end was cut by 0 bases, the J end by 1 base, with 9 bases between. Germline-derived CDR1 and CDR2 are SGHKS and YYEKEE (reference sequence).

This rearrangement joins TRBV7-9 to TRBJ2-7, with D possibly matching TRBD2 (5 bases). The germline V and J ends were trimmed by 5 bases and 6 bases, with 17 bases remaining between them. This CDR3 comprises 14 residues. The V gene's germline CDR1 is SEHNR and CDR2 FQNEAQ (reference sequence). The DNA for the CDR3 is TGTGCCAGCAGCCGGACTGAGGAGGTCTCCGAGCAGTACTTC. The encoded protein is CASSRTEEVSEQYF.

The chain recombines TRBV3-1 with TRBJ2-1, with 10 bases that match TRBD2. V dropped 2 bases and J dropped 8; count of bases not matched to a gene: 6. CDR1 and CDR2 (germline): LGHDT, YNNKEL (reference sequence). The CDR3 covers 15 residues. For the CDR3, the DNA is TGTGCCAGCAGCCAACTAGCGGGAGTTCTTGATGAGCAGTTCTTC. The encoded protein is CASSQLAGVLDEQFF.

In nucleotides, the CDR3 is TGTGCCAGTAGTGAGCACAGGGTAGGCGGCTACACCTTC. Protein sequence: CASSEHRVGGYTF. The genes are TRBV19 and TRBJ1-2; tentative D call: TRBD1 (6 bases). There are 13 residues in the CDR3. V was trimmed by 5 bases and J by 8 bases, leaving 15 bases between them. CDR1 is LNHDA and CDR2 is SQIVND in the germline V gene (reference sequence).

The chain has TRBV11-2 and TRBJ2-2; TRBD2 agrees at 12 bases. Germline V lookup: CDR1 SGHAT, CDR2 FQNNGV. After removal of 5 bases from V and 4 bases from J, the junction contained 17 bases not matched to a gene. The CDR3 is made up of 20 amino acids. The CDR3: CASSPPLGLAGRGTTGELFF. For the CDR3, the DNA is TGTGCCAGCAGCCCGCCCTTGGGACTAGCGGGTCGGGGTACCACCGGGGAGCTGTTTTTT.

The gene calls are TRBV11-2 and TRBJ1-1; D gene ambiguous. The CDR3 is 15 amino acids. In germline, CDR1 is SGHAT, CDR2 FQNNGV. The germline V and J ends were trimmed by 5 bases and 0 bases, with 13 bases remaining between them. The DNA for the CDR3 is TGTGCCAGCAGCGCCCAACCGGGAATGAACACTGAAGCTTTCTTT. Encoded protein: CASSAQPGMNTEAFF.

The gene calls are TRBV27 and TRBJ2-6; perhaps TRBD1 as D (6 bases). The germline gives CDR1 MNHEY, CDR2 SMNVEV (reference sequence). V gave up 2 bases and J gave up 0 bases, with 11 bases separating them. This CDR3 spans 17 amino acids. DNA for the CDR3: TGTGCCAGCAGTTTAGCAGGGGATAGCTCTGGGGCCAACGTCCTGACTTTC. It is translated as CASSLAGDSSGANVLTF. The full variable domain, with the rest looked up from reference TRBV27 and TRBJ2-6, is EAQVTQNPRYLITVTGKKLTVTCSQNMNHEYMSWYRQDPGLGLRQIYYSMNVEVTDKGDVPEGYKVSRKEKRNFPLILESPSPNQTSLYFCASSLAGDSSGANVLTFGAGSRLTVL.

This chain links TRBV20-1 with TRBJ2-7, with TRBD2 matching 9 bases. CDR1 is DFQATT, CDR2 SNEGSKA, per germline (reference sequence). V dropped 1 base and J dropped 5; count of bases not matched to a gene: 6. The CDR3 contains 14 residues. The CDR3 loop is CSARVSGSGDEQYF. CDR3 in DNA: TGCAGTGCTAGAGTTAGCGGGAGCGGCGACGAGCAGTACTTC.

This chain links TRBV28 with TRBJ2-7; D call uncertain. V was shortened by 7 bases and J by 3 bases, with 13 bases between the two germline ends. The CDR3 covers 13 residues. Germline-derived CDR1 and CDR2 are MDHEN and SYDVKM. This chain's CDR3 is CASIDRANYEQYF. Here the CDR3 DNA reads TGTGCCAGCATCGACCGGGCGAACTACGAGCAGTACTTC. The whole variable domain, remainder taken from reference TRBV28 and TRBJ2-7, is DVKVTQSSRYLVKRTGEKVFLECVQDMDHENMFWYRQDPGLGLRLIYFSYDVKMKEKGDIPEGYSVSREKKERFSLILESASTNQTSMYLCASIDRANYEQYFGPGTRLTVT.

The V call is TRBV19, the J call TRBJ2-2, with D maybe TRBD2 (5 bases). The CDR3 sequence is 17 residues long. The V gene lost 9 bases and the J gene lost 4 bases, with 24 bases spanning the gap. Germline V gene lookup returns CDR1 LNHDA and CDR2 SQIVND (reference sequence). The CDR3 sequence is CASVAVLGETGTGELFF. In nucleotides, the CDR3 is TGTGCCAGCGTTGCGGTTCTGGGAGAGACTGGCACCGGGGAGCTGTTTTTT.

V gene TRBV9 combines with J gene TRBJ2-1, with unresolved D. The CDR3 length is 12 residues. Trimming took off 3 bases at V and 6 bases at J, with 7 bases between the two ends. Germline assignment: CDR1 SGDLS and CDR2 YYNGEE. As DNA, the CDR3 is TGTGCCAGCAGCGGCAGCTTCAATGAGCAGTTCTTC. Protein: CASSGSFNEQFF.

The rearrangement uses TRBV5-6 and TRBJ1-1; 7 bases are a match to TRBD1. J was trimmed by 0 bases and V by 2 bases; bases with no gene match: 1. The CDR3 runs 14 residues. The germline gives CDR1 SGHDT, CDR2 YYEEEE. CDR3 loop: CASSFGTVNTEAFF. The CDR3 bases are TGTGCCAGCAGCTTCGGGACAGTGAACACTGAAGCTTTCTTT.

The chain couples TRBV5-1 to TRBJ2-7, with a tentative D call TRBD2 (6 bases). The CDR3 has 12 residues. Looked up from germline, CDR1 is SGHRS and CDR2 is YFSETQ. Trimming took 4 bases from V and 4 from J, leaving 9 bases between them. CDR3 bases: TGCGCCAGCAGCCCGGGGGTATACGAGCAGTACTTC. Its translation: CASSPGVYEQYF. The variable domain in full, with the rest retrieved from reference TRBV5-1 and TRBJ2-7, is KAGVTQTPRYLIKTRGQQVTLSCSPISGHRSVSWYQQTPGQGLQFLFEYFSETQRNKGNFPGRFSGRQFSNSRSEMNVSTLELGDSALYLCASSPGVYEQYFGPGTRLTVT.

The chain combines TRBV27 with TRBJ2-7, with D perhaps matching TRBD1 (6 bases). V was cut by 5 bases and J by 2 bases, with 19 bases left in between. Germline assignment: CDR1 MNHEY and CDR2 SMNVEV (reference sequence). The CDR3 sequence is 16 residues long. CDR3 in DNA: TGTGCCAGCAGTCCTAAGCTGGGGGCTGGCACCTACGAGCAGTACTTC. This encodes CASSPKLGAGTYEQYF.

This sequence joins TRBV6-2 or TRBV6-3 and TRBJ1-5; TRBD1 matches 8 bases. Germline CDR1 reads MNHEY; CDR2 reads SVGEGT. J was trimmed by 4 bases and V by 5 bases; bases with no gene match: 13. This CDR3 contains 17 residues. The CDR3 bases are TGTGCCAGCAGTAGTTATTCCGTGACAGGGGCGAATCAGCCCCAGCATTTT. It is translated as CASSSYSVTGANQPQHF.

The CDR3 spells CACLQRMNTEAFF. CDR3 coding DNA: TGTGCCTGCCTACAGCGTATGAACACTGAAGCTTTCTTT. The genes are TRBV30 and TRBJ1-1, with D unclear. CDR3 length: 13 residues. V dropped 6 bases and J dropped 0 bases, with 11 bases sitting between them. CDR1 is GTSNPN and CDR2 is SVGIG in the germline V gene (reference sequence).

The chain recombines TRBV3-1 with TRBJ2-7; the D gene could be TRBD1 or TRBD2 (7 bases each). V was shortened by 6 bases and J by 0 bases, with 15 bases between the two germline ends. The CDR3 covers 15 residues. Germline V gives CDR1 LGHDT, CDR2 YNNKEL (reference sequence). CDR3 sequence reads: CASRGGTESSYEQYF. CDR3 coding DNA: TGTGCCAGCAGGGGAGGGACAGAGAGCTCCTACGAGCAGTACTTC.

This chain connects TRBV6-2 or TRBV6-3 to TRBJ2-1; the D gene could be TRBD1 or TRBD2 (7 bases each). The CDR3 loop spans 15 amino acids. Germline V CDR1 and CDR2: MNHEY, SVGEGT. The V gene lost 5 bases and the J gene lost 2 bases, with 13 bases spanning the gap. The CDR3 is CASSTAGGAYNEQFF. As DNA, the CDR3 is TGTGCCAGCAGTACGGCAGGGGGGGCCTACAATGAGCAGTTCTTC.

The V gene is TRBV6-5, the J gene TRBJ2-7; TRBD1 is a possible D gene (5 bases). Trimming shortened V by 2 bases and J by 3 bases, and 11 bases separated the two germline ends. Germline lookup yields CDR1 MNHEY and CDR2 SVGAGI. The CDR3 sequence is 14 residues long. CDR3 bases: TGTGCCAGCAGTTACCAGTTTAGGGGCTACGAGCAGTACTTC. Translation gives CASSYQFRGYEQYF.